This passage covers 5 T cell receptor beta chains from one sample sequenced in a study of T cell changes during pregnancy in multiple sclerosis. TCRdb keeps only in-frame clones here, not all; method: immunoSEQ multiplex PCR. This table has fewer than 40,000 clones, roughly 89% appearing once. This specimen was CD8+ T cells from peripheral blood mononuclear cells, taken in the first trimester of pregnancy. These TCRs come from a female donor with multiple sclerosis, enrolled in a pregnancy study.

The chain recombines TRBV5-1 with TRBJ2-4; TRBD1 might be the D (6 bases). V dropped 0 bases and J dropped 0 bases, with 13 bases sitting between them. Germline CDR1 reads SGHRS; CDR2 reads YFSETQ. This CDR3 has 17 amino acids. The CDR3 bases are TGCGCCAGCAGCTTGGGATGGACAGACATAGCCAAAAACATTCAGTACTTC. It translates to CASSLGWTDIAKNIQYF. Variable domain in full (rest from reference TRBV5-1 and TRBJ2-4): KAGVTQTPRYLIKTRGQQVTLSCSPISGHRSVSWYQQTPGQGLQFLFEYFSETQRNKGNFPGRFSGRQFSNSRSEMNVSTLELGDSALYLCASSLGWTDIAKNIQYFGAGTRLSVL.

The chain couples TRBV11-2 to TRBJ1-3; the D is unclear. From germline, CDR1 is SGHAT and CDR2 FQNNGV. There are 14 residues in the CDR3. Trimming removed 6 bases from V and 4 bases from J, with 13 bases in between. CDR3 DNA sequence: TGTGCCAGCAGGGATGAGGGCTACGGAAACACCATATATTTT. Translated: CASRDEGYGNTIYF.

The gene calls are TRBV19 and TRBJ2-1; 12 bases line up with TRBD2. CDR1 LNHDA and CDR2 SQIVND come from the germline V gene (reference sequence). V dropped 2 bases and J dropped 3; count of bases not matched to a gene: 5. The CDR3 consists of 17 residues. CDR3 in amino acids: CASSISLAGGVYNEQFF. CDR3 coding DNA: TGTGCCAGTAGTATAAGCCTAGCGGGAGGGGTCTACAATGAGCAGTTCTTC.

This clone was seen once. The chain has TRBV6-5 and TRBJ2-7; D might be TRBD2 (5 bases). This CDR3 region has 13 residues. Germline lookup yields CDR1 MNHEY and CDR2 SVGAGI. Trimming stripped 8 bases from V and 3 bases from J, with 14 bases between. CDR3 sequence: CASFPRGHYEQYF. DNA of the CDR3: TGTGCCAGCTTTCCCCGAGGGCACTACGAGCAGTACTTC.

The chain joins TRBV19 to TRBJ1-2, with D hard to call. This CDR3 is built from 16 residues. Per germline, CDR1 LNHDA and CDR2 SQIVND (reference sequence). Trimming took 0 bases from V and 2 from J, leaving 13 bases between them. Written as DNA, the CDR3 is TGTGCCAGTAGTATAGATAGCGGAAGTTCCAACTATGGCTACACCTTC. Protein product: CASSIDSGSSNYGYTF. The full variable domain, with the rest looked up from reference TRBV19 and TRBJ1-2, is DGGITQSPKYLFRKEGQNVTLSCEQNLNHDAMYWYRQDPGQGLRLIYYSQIVNDFQKGDIAEGYSVSREKKESFPLTVTSAQKNPTAFYLCASSIDSGSSNYGYTFGSGTRLTVV.